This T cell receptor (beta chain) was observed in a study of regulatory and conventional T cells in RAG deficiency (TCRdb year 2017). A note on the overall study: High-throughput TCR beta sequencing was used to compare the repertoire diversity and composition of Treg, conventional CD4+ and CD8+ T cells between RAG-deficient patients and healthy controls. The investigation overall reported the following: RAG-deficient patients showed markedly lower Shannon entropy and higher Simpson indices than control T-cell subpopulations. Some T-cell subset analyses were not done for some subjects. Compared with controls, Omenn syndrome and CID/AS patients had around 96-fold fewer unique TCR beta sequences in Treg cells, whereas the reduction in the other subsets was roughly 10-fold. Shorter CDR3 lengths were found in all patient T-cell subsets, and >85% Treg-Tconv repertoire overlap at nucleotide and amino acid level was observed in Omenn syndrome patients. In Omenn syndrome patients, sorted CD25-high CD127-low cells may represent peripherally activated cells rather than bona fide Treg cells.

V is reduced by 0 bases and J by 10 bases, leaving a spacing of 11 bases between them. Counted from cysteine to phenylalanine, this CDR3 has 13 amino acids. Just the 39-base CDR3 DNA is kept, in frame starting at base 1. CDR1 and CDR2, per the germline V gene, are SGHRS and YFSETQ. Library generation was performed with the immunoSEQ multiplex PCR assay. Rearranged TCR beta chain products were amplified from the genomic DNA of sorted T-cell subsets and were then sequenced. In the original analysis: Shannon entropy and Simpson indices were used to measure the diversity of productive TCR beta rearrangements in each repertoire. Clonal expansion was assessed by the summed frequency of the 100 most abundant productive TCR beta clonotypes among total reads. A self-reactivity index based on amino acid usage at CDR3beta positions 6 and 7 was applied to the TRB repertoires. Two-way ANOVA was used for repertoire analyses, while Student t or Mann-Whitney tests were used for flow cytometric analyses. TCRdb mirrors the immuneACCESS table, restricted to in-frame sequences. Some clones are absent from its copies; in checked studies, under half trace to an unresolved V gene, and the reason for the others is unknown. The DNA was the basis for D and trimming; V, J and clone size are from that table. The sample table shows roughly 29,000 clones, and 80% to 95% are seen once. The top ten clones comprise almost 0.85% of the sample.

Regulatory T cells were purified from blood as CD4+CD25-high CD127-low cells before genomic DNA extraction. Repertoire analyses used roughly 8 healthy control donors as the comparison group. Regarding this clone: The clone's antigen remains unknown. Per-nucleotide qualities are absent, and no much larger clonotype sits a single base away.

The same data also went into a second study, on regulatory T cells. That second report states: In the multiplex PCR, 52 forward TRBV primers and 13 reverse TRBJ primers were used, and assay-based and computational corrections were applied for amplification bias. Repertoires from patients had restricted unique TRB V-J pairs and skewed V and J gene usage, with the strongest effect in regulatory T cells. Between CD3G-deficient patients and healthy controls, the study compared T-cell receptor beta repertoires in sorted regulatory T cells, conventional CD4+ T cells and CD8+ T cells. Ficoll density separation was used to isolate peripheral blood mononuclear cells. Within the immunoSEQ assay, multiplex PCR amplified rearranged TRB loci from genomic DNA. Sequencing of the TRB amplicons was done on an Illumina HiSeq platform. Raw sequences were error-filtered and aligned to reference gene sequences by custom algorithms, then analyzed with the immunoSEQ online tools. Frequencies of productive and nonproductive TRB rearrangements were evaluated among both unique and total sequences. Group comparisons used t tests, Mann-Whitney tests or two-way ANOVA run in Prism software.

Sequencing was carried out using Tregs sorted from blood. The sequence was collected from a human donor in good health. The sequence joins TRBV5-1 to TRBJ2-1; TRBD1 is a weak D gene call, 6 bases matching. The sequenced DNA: TGCGCCAGCAGCTTGGGCCCGACAGGCGAGCAGTTCTTC. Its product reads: CASSLGPTGEQFF. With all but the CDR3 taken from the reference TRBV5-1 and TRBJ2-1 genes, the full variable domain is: KAGVTQTPRYLIKTRGQQVTLSCSPISGHRSVSWYQQTPGQGLQFLFEYFSETQRNKGNFPGRFSGRQFSNSRSEMNVSTLELGDSALYLCASSLGPTGEQFFGPGTRLTVL.